The T cell receptor (beta chain) described here comes from a study of OX40 agonist ivuxolimab in advanced cancers. Clones were sequenced by immunoSEQ multiplex PCR, and TCRdb holds only the in-frame ones, with some missing. There are fewer than 85,000 clones in the sample; more than 70% occur only once, and 0.78% lies in the top ten. The CDR3 extends over 14 amino acids. The germline V gene encodes CDR1 SGHNT and CDR2 YYREEE (reference sequence). With V trimmed by 3 bases and J by 4 bases, 3 bases remained unmatched. Sequenced here: CD4+ or CD8+ T cells sorted from blood, sampled in a trial of the OX40 agonist ivuxolimab. The sequence came from an adult with an advanced solid tumor such as melanoma, head and neck, liver or kidney cancer. This chain links TRBV5-4 with TRBJ2-7; 11 nucleotides line up with TRBD2. The CDR3 reads CASSSRTSGYEQYF. The CDR3, as DNA: TGTGCCAGCAGCTCCCGGACTAGCGGGTACGAGCAGTACTTC.